One T cell receptor (beta chain) is described in this entry. Its antigen is unknown. It has no much larger one-base neighbor in the sample; base qualities were not kept. The donors belonged to the validation cohort of about 120 subjects, which was separate from the roughly 700-subject first cohort. This sample is drawn from a study of cytomegalovirus exposure and HLA in healthy donors (TCRdb year 2017). Some background on the complete study: The roughly 670 repertoires of the first cohort and the 110 or so validation repertoires were produced on the same platform, according to a later analysis. The study combined high-throughput TCR immunosequencing, statistical association of individual TCRs with disease status, and machine learning to predict cytomegalovirus infection status. The study was designed to test whether signatures of past pathogen exposure could be identified by cataloging public T cell receptors. Besides the first cohort of 666 subjects, a separate validation cohort made up of 95 to 150 different subjects was used. Paper-wide results and their limitations: It was suggested by the authors that the approach could potentially be generalized to other disease states and immunological phenotypes. The validation cohort had no HLA typing available for a later analysis, so co-occurrence within that cohort was assessed over all 120 or so repertoires. Most TCR sequences were observed very rarely across donors, whereas some public TCRs were present in many individuals. Of the cluster scores, roughly 95% were above 0 in a later analysis, which found that TCRs clustered in the first cohort also tended to co-occur in the approximately 120 validation repertoires. The study listed around 160 TCR beta chains as associated with cytomegalovirus. In vitro tests confirmed that a few of the cytomegalovirus-associated TCR beta chains recognize cytomegalovirus antigens. The classifier was reported to diagnose cytomegalovirus status with high specificity and sensitivity in both the original cohort and the validation cohort.

The library was generated by the immunoSEQ multiplex PCR assay. On the authors' methods: A statistical classification framework was built to diagnose cytomegalovirus status from the catalog of TCR beta chain sequences. TCRdb took over this immuneACCESS table, retaining in-frame rearrangements with V and J assigned. Such tables are incomplete; in checked studies, under half of the missing clones stem from an unresolved V gene, and the remainder is unexplained. The DNA was the basis for D and trimming; V, J and clone size are from that table. A total of approximately 280,000 clones appear in this sample, 65% to 90% of them only once. Around 1% of the sample goes to the ten largest clones. Sequencing was performed on PBMCs. The receptor's source is a woman aged 18-29 years in good health and CMV-seronegative.

Here the CDR3 is given as CASSTRRQQPQHF. The DNA is TGTGCCAGTAGTACACGGAGGCAACAGCCCCAGCATTTT. The chain is made from TRBV19 and TRBJ1-5, with an unclear D gene assignment. CDR1 and CDR2, per the germline V gene (reference sequence), are LNHDA and SQIVND. V drops 4 bases and J drops 7 bases, leaving 11 bases in between. Taken from cysteine to phenylalanine, the CDR3 has 13 residues. CDR3 DNA is the only sequence kept; it has 39 bases, read in frame from the first base.